A selection of T cell receptor beta chains follows, all from one sample in a study of blood T cell repertoires in COVID-19. Assay: immunoSEQ multiplex PCR; the TCRdb copy retains only in-frame clones and omits some. The table has about 130,000 clones, roughly 80% seen once. Sequenced material: peripheral blood. The receptors originated from a man older than 75 with COVID-19, enrolled during active disease. CDR3s include the opening cysteine and the closing phenylalanine or tryptophan. Each record gives: V gene, D gene, CDR3 length, clone size, J gene, CDR3 protein, CDR3 DNA. D genes are given only for firm matches. Size is stated for part of the rows, as once, few or many counts, or as a class when the clone is expanded.

>TRBV10-3|TRBD1|14|NA|TRBJ2-2
CAISKDRAGGELFF
TGTGCCATCAGTAAGGACAGGGCGGGCGGGGAGCTGTTTTTT
>TRBV7-9|NA|13|NA|TRBJ1-5
CASSGRDNQPQHF
TGTGCCAGCAGCGGCAGGGACAATCAGCCCCAGCATTTT
>TRBV28|TRBD1|15|few|TRBJ2-7
CASRGTGTGLSEQYF
TGTGCCAGCAGGGGTACCGGGACAGGGCTCTCCGAGCAGTACTTC
>TRBV5-4|TRBD2|18|once|TRBJ2-3
CASSRGQTSGRLVNTQYF
TGTGCCAGCAGCAGGGGTCAGACTAGCGGGAGATTGGTAAATACGCAGTATTTT
>TRBV3-1/TRBV3-2|NA|13|NA|TRBJ1-2
CASSQGRSYGYTF
TGTGCCAGCAGCCAAGGCAGGTCCTATGGCTACACCTTC
>TRBV5-6|NA|16|NA|TRBJ2-2
CASSRRGRVITGELFF
TGTGCCAGCAGCCGGAGGGGGAGGGTTATCACCGGGGAGCTGTTTTTT
>TRBV28|TRBD1|15|NA|TRBJ2-7
CASSDPGTGSYEQYF
TGTGCCAGCAGTGACCCCGGGACAGGCTCCTACGAGCAGTACTTC
>TRBV7-2|NA|12|NA|TRBJ2-3
CASSFSGDTQYF
TGTGCCAGCAGCTTTTCCGGAGATACGCAGTATTTT
>TRBV6-5|NA|11|NA|TRBJ1-2
CASSYQYGYTF
TGTGCCAGCAGTTACCAATATGGCTACACCTTC
>TRBV2|NA|15|NA|TRBJ1-6
CASSLNRVVIAPLHF
TGTGCCAGCAGCCTAAACAGGGTCGTTATTGCACCCCTCCACTTT
>TRBV19|TRBD2|12|NA|TRBJ2-7
CASSASGYEQYF
TGTGCCAGTAGTGCTAGCGGCTACGAGCAGTACTTC
>TRBV5-8|NA|14|NA|TRBJ2-7
CASSSPGHSYEQYF
TGTGCCAGCAGCTCTCCGGGACATTCCTACGAGCAGTACTTC
>TRBV28|NA|11|NA|TRBJ1-2
CASTANYGYTF
TGTGCCAGCACTGCTAACTATGGCTACACCTTC
>TRBV28|NA|12|NA|TRBJ1-1
CASRTGPTEAFF
TGTGCCAGCAGAACAGGGCCCACTGAAGCTTTCTTT
>TRBV7-2|TRBD1|13|NA|TRBJ1-2
CASSNDRVYGYTF
TGTGCCAGCAGCAATGACAGGGTCTATGGCTACACCTTC
>TRBV2|NA|14|few|TRBJ2-7
CASRYRAGDYEQYF
TGTGCCAGCAGATACAGGGCTGGCGACTACGAGCAGTACTTC
>TRBV2|NA|12|NA|TRBJ2-5
CASRDRQETQYF
TGTGCCAGCAGGGACAGACAAGAGACCCAGTACTTC
>TRBV2|NA|14|NA|TRBJ1-5
CASRQGHSNQPQHF
TGTGCCAGCAGGCAGGGGCATAGCAATCAGCCCCAGCATTTT
>TRBV15|NA|16|NA|TRBJ1-4
CATSREVAAGDEKLFF
TGTGCCACCAGCAGAGAGGTTGCAGCAGGGGATGAAAAACTGTTTTTT
>TRBV19|TRBD1|14|NA|TRBJ2-7
CASPSGTGLWEQYF
TGTGCCAGTCCCTCCGGGACAGGGCTGTGGGAGCAGTACTTC
>TRBV30|NA|12|NA|TRBJ2-7
CAWSADTYEQYF
TGTGCCTGGAGCGCAGACACCTACGAGCAGTACTTC
>TRBV5-5|NA|12|NA|TRBJ2-3
CASSPTTDTQYF
TGTGCCAGCAGCCCTACGACAGATACGCAGTATTTT
>TRBV28|TRBD2|15|NA|TRBJ2-3
CASSPTRAGTDTQYF
TGTGCCAGCAGCCCTACCCGAGCGGGGACAGATACGCAGTATTTT
>TRBV27|NA|15|few|TRBJ2-7
CASSLQGTSSYEQYF
TGTGCCAGCAGTCTCCAGGGGACAAGCTCCTACGAGCAGTACTTC
>TRBV28|NA|14|NA|TRBJ1-2
CASKTRPRAGGYTF
TGTGCCAGCAAAACCAGGCCGCGGGCGGGTGGCTACACCTTC
>TRBV5-1|TRBD1|16|NA|TRBJ2-3
CASSSTGGRVPDTQYF
TGCGCCAGCAGCTCTACAGGGGGGAGAGTTCCAGATACGCAGTATTTT
>TRBV24-1|NA|14|NA|TRBJ2-3
CATSVHGGTDTQYF
TGTGCCACCAGTGTCCACGGGGGCACAGATACGCAGTATTTT
>TRBV28|NA|12|NA|TRBJ1-2
CASSVQGNGYTF
TGTGCCAGCAGTGTTCAGGGGAACGGCTACACCTTC
>TRBV7-2|TRBD2|16|NA|TRBJ2-7
CASSSRPGGVEYEQYF
TGTGCCAGCAGCTCTCGGCCGGGGGGAGTCGAGTACGAGCAGTACTTC
>TRBV6-5|TRBD2|15|NA|TRBJ2-7
CASRSSGTLTYEQYF
TGTGCCAGCAGGTCTAGCGGGACCCTAACCTACGAGCAGTACTTC
>TRBV5-4|TRBD1|15|few|TRBJ1-4
CASSLGSGTEGKLFF
TGTGCCAGCAGCTTGGGTTCCGGGACAGAGGGAAAACTGTTTTTT
>TRBV11-3|TRBD1|16|NA|TRBJ2-3
CASSSGTGGRTDTQYF
TGTGCCAGCAGCTCGGGGACAGGGGGCCGGACAGATACGCAGTATTTT
>TRBV7-2|NA|15|once|TRBJ2-3
CASSLKASATDTQYF
TGTGCCAGCAGCCTCAAGGCTAGCGCGACAGATACGCAGTATTTT
>TRBV29-1|NA|12|NA|TRBJ1-1
CSDRQGGTEAFF
TGCAGCGACCGTCAGGGAGGCACTGAAGCTTTCTTT
>TRBV5-6|TRBD1|14|NA|TRBJ1-6
CASSLGQGNSPLHF
TGTGCCAGCAGCCTGGGACAGGGTAATTCACCCCTCCACTTT
>TRBV10-3|NA|14|NA|TRBJ2-3
CAISESEVTDTQYF
TGTGCCATCAGTGAGTCCGAGGTAACAGATACGCAGTATTTT
>TRBV28|NA|14|NA|TRBJ2-7
CASSLYSGLYEQYF
TGTGCCAGCAGTTTGTATAGCGGACTTTACGAGCAGTACTTC
>TRBV7-2|NA|12|NA|TRBJ2-7
CASSHGSYEQYF
TGTGCCAGCAGCCATGGGAGTTACGAGCAGTACTTC
>TRBV7-3|TRBD2|15|NA|TRBJ2-3
CASSKTSGNTDTQYF
TGTGCCAGCAGCAAGACTAGCGGAAACACAGATACGCAGTATTTT
>TRBV4-2|TRBD2|16|NA|TRBJ2-1
CASSQESTSGNNEQFF
TGTGCCAGCAGCCAAGAATCGACTAGCGGGAACAATGAGCAGTTCTTC
>TRBV20-1|TRBD2|17|NA|TRBJ2-1
CSASRVAGTSSYNEQFF
TGCAGTGCTAGTCGGGTAGCGGGCACCAGCTCCTACAATGAGCAGTTCTTC
>TRBV4-1|TRBD1|15|NA|TRBJ2-7
CASSQGTGATYEQYF
TGCGCCAGCAGCCAAGGGACAGGGGCAACCTACGAGCAGTACTTC
>TRBV6-5|NA|14|NA|TRBJ1-4
CASREVATNEKLFF
TGTGCCAGCAGGGAGGTTGCAACTAATGAAAAACTGTTTTTT
>TRBV9|NA|15|NA|TRBJ2-1
CASSVGGGSYNEQFF
TGTGCCAGCAGCGTAGGGGGCGGCTCCTACAATGAGCAGTTCTTC
>TRBV29-1|TRBD1|12|NA|TRBJ1-2
CSVSDRNYGYTF
TGCAGCGTCTCGGACAGGAACTATGGCTACACCTTC
>TRBV2|TRBD1|14|NA|TRBJ1-4
CASSLRDRGEKLFF
TGTGCCAGCAGTCTCCGGGACAGGGGGGAAAAACTGTTTTTT
>TRBV13|TRBD2|16|NA|TRBJ2-2
CASSSGLAVNTGELFF
TGTGCCAGCAGCTCGGGACTAGCGGTGAACACCGGGGAGCTGTTTTTT
>TRBV28|TRBD1|14|few|TRBJ1-6
CASRPDRGAQPLHF
TGTGCCAGCAGACCCGACAGGGGCGCTCAGCCCCTCCACTTT
>TRBV5-1|TRBD1|13|few|TRBJ1-2
CASSWTGGLGYTF
TGCGCCAGCAGCTGGACAGGGGGCTTGGGCTACACCTTC
>TRBV27|NA|14|NA|TRBJ2-3
CASSFKGGTDTQYF
TGTGCCAGCAGTTTTAAAGGGGGCACAGATACGCAGTATTTT
>TRBV18|NA|12|NA|TRBJ2-1
CASSPNAREQFF
TGTGCCAGCTCCCCCAACGCGCGTGAGCAGTTCTTC
>TRBV7-2|TRBD2|18|NA|TRBJ2-3
CASSPRPRLAGIGDTQYF
TGTGCCAGCAGCCCGAGACCCAGACTAGCGGGCATTGGGGATACGCAGTATTTT